A selection of T cell receptor beta chains follows, all from one sample in a study of technical replicates of blood from a handful of donors. Libraries were prepared by immunoSEQ multiplex PCR; TCRdb keeps only in-frame clonotypes and omits some of them. The sample holds over 55,000 clones, more than 75% seen once. Sequenced material: PBMCs. The receptors originated from a human donor in good health. Some clones in this sample may be carry-over from other donors' samples. Both conserved end residues are part of each CDR3. The order of the fields is D gene, clone size, V gene, J gene, CDR3 protein, CDR3 DNA. D genes are given only for firm matches. Only part of the rows carry a size: once, few, many, or a class if the clone is expanded.

>TRBD2|-|TRBV9|TRBJ2-1
CASTKRLADNEQFF
TGTGCCAGCACCAAAAGACTAGCGGACAATGAGCAGTTCTTC
>-|once|TRBV6-5|TRBJ1-1
CASSYSLPWQNTEAFF
TGTGCCAGCAGTTACTCTCTTCCTTGGCAGAACACTGAAGCTTTCTTT
>-|-|TRBV9|TRBJ1-4
CASSGGGTTNEKLFF
TGTGCCAGCAGCGGTGGGGGGACAACTAATGAAAAACTGTTTTTT
>TRBD2|-|TRBV19|TRBJ2-1
CASRPVGLADSYNEQFF
TGTGCCAGTAGACCTGTCGGACTAGCGGATTCCTACAATGAGCAGTTCTTC
>TRBD1|-|TRBV2|TRBJ2-7
CASTEQGATYEQYF
TGTGCCAGCACAGAACAGGGGGCGACCTACGAGCAGTACTTC
>-|-|TRBV5-1|TRBJ1-1
CASSYNRENTEAFF
TGCGCCAGCAGCTACAACAGGGAGAACACTGAAGCTTTCTTT
>-|-|TRBV4-2|TRBJ2-7
CASSQAVAYEQYF
TGTGCCAGCAGCCAGGCAGTCGCCTACGAGCAGTACTTC
>-|-|TRBV7-9|TRBJ2-5
CASSFWSGTQETQYF
TGTGCCAGCAGCTTTTGGTCTGGGACACAAGAGACCCAGTACTTC
>TRBD1|-|TRBV5-4|TRBJ1-1
CASSGTGREWNTEAFF
TGTGCCAGCAGTGGGACAGGGCGGGAGTGGAACACTGAAGCTTTCTTT
>-|-|TRBV4-2|TRBJ2-7
CASSQELTSSYYEQYF
TGTGCCAGCAGCCAAGAATTAACTAGCTCTTACTACGAGCAGTACTTC
>TRBD1|-|TRBV7-9|TRBJ1-1
CASSPVDRGSTEAFF
TGTGCCAGCAGCCCGGTGGACAGGGGTAGCACTGAAGCTTTCTTT
>TRBD2|few|TRBV7-2|TRBJ2-5
CASSLASGGSVTQYF
TGTGCCAGCAGCTTAGCTAGCGGGGGTTCCGTGACCCAGTACTTC
>TRBD2|-|TRBV7-2|TRBJ2-7
CASSLSPAGGEQYF
TGTGCCAGCAGCTTAAGCCCGGCGGGGGGCGAGCAGTACTTC
>-|-|TRBV5-6|TRBJ1-6
CASRNFGSGNSPLHF
TGTGCCAGCAGAAACTTCGGCAGCGGCAATTCACCCCTCCACTTT
>TRBD1|-|TRBV5-6|TRBJ1-2
CASSLGDRASGYTF
TGTGCCAGCAGCTTGGGGGACAGGGCATCCGGCTACACCTTC
>-|-|TRBV7-2|TRBJ1-3
CASSLAIAGNTIYF
TGTGCCAGCAGCTTAGCGATAGCTGGAAACACCATATATTTT
>-|-|TRBV7-2|TRBJ2-5
CASSLGQGPETQYF
TGTGCCAGCAGCTTAGGTCAGGGGCCGGAGACCCAGTACTTC
>TRBD1|-|TRBV18|TRBJ1-1
CASSPGQGRTEAFF
TGTGCCAGCTCCCCGGGACAGGGAAGGACTGAAGCTTTCTTT
>TRBD2|once|TRBV19|TRBJ2-2
CASSRGLATPGELFF
TGTGCCAGTAGTAGGGGACTAGCCACCCCCGGGGAGCTGTTTTTT
>TRBD1|-|TRBV30|TRBJ2-7
CAWTSGTGDYEQYF
TGTGCCTGGACGTCTGGGACAGGGGACTACGAGCAGTACTTC
>-|-|TRBV6-5|TRBJ1-2
CASSSIRGTRGSSTF
TGTGCCAGCAGCTCGATAAGAGGGACCCGGGGGTCTAGCACCTTC
>TRBD2|once|TRBV27|TRBJ2-2
CASASLAGGELFF
TGTGCCAGCGCCAGCCTAGCGGGCGGGGAGCTGTTTTTT
>TRBD1|-|TRBV6-1|TRBJ2-3
CASSSQGVSTDTQYF
TGTGCCAGCAGTTCTCAGGGGGTGAGCACAGATACGCAGTATTTT
>-|-|TRBV21-1|TRBJ2-2
CASTPGLAGGPGAGELFF
TGTGCCAGCACCCCGGGACTAGCGGGAGGGCCGGGCGCCGGGGAGCTGTTTTTT
>TRBD1|once|TRBV6-6|TRBJ1-1
CASRPDRVTEAFF
TGTGCCAGCAGACCAGACAGGGTAACTGAAGCTTTCTTT